The clone carrying this T cell receptor (beta chain) was detected only a few times. TCRdb passed the RT-PCR reads through MiXCR, listing each CDR3 protein once. The profile shows 920,000 or so distinct CDR3 sequences, about a sixth of them singletons. Germline CDR1 SGHNT, CDR2 YYREEE (reference sequence). The CDR3 consists of 15 residues. Trimming removed 4 bases from V and 1 base from J, with 14 bases in between. The data stem from a study of patients and donors after allogeneic stem cell transplantation. Input material: blood, either unsorted or a sorted T cell fraction (not recorded which). The gene calls are TRBV5-4 and TRBJ2-5; weak D call: TRBD1 (7 bases). The TCR was taken from a human donor who was either an allogeneic HSCT recipient or a stem cell or donor lymphocyte infusion donor (not recorded which). It is not recorded whose cells these are; they may come from a transplant donor. The chain's CDR3 is CASSPEGQSQETQYF. The CDR3 nucleotides are TGTGCCAGCAGCCCGGAGGGACAGAGCCAAGAGACCCAGTACTTC.